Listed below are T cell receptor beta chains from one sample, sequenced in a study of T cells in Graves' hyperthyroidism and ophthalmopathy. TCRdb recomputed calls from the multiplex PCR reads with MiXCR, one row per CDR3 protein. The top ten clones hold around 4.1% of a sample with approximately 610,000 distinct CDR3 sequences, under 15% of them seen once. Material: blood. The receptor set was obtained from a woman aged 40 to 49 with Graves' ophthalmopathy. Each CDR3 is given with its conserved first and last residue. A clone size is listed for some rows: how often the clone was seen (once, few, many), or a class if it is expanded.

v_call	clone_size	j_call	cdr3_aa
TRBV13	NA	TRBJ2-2	CASSLLAGVGTGELFF
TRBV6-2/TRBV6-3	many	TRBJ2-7	CASTGASGSYEQYF
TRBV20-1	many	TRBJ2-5	CSATPQQGMAIVGQETQYF
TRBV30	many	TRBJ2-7	CACGLGAYEQYF
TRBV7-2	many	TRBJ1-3	CASSYRGDTIYF
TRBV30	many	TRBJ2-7	CAWSGQGAGEQYF
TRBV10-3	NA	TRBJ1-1	CAISDTTGKAFF
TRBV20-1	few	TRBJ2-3	CSATTGVRGATHTDTQYF
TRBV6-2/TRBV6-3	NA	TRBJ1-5	CASSTGQGSNQPQHF
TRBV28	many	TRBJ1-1	CAIEGQGAGEAFF
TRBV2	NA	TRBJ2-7	CASSEYSVGEQYF
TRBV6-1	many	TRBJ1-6	CASSPGTAALYLHF
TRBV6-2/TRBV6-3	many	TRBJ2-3	CASLWRRTPDTQYF
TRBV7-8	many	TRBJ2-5	CASSLAVLGETQYF
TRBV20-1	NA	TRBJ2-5	CSARPHLRGYRETQYF
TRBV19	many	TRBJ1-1	CASSIIFGQNTEAFF
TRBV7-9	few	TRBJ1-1	CASSPWTGWNTEAFF
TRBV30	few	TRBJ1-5	CAWSVGGDSRHNQPQHF
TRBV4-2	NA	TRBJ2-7	CASSHRELKSYEQYF
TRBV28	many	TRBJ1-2	CASSEEFNYGYTF
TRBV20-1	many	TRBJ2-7	CSAPLWGQTYEQYF
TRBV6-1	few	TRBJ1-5	CASSPKKNNQPQHF
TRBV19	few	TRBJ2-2	CASSMTVTNTGELFF
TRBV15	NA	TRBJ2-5	CATRGAERGNRETQYF
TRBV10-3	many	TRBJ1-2	CAISEGDRAIKGYTF
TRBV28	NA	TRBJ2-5	CASSLTAGDVTQYF
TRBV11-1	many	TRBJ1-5	CASSFGQGFSNQPQHF